The 25 T cell receptor beta chains presented below share a single source sample, sequenced in a study of blood T cell repertoires in COVID-19 (dated by TCRdb to between 2020 and 2021). The library was generated by the immunoSEQ multiplex PCR assay. In its TCRdb copy, this immuneACCESS table keeps in-frame sequences only and misses some clones. Where compared with another copy, unresolved V genes explain less than half of these, and the others have no known cause. For this sample there are under 250,000 clones; around 80% appear just once. About 5.5% of the sample is taken by the ten largest. The sample comprised peripheral blood. These TCRs come from a woman between 65 and 79 years old with acute or convalescent COVID-19.

The chain couples TRBV3-1 (or the pseudogene TRBV3-2) to TRBJ1-1, with no clear D. Germline-derived CDR1 and CDR2 are LGHDT and YNNKEL (reference sequence). Trimming pared 2 bases from V and 4 bases from J, leaving 11 bases between. The CDR3 is 14 residues long. The CDR3 DNA sequence: TGTGCCAGCAGCCAAATCGGGGAGGGCACTGAAGCTTTCTTT. This translates into CASSQIGEGTEAFF.

The J gene is TRBJ1-6, the V gene TRBV28; 8 bases are shared with TRBD1. The length of the CDR3 is 13 residues. V trimming: 5 bases; J trimming: 9 bases; junction bases outside the gene matches: 3. CDR1 MDHEN and CDR2 SYDVKM come from the germline V gene. CDR3 residues: CASSLQGGSPLHF. CDR3 nucleotides: TGTGCCAGCAGTCTACAGGGGGGTTCACCCCTCCACTTT.

The rearrangement uses TRBV19 and TRBJ1-1, with TRBD1 as a possible D gene (6 bases). The CDR3 covers 14 residues. Germline V gives CDR1 LNHDA, CDR2 SQIVND (reference sequence). The V end lost 6 bases, the J end lost 2 bases, and 13 bases lay between the germline ends. The CDR3 DNA sequence: TGTGCCAGTAGCCAAACAGGGCTAAACACTGAAGCTTTCTTT. Translation gives CASSQTGLNTEAFF.

V is TRBV6-1 and J is TRBJ2-1, with 7 bases identical to TRBD2. The germline gives CDR1 MNHNS, CDR2 SASEGT. The trim removed 3 bases at V and 7 bases at J, leaving 6 bases unmatched. The CDR3 is 14 amino acids. CDR3: CASSEAAGRNEQFF. Written as DNA, the CDR3 is TGTGCCAGCAGTGAGGCAGCGGGGAGAAATGAGCAGTTCTTC.

This chain uses TRBV4-1 with TRBJ2-5; 7 nucleotides align to TRBD1. This CDR3 has 15 residues. CDR1 MGHRA and CDR2 YSYEKL come from the germline V gene. The trim removed 1 base at V and 1 base at J, leaving 3 bases unmatched. The CDR3 DNA reads TGCGCCAGCAGCCAAGGACAGGGCCCCCAAGAGACCCAGTACTTC. Encoded protein: CASSQGQGPQETQYF.

DNA for the CDR3: TGTGCCAGCAGCCCTCACGGGGATAACACTGAAGCTTTCTTT. Its translation: CASSPHGDNTEAFF. The chain couples TRBV3-1 (or the pseudogene TRBV3-2) to TRBJ1-1, with D uncertain. V was pared by 4 bases and J by 2 bases, with 11 bases between. Germline V CDR1 and CDR2: LGHDT, YNNKEL (reference sequence). The CDR3 spans 14 residues.

The V gene is TRBV24-1, the J gene TRBJ1-1, with D possibly TRBD1 on 5 matching bases. V gave up 4 bases and J gave up 0 bases, with 5 bases separating them. The CDR3 runs 13 residues. Per germline, CDR1 KGHDR and CDR2 SFDVKD. The DNA of the CDR3 is TGTGCCACCAGTGAACAGGTGAACACTGAAGCTTTCTTT. It yields the protein CATSEQVNTEAFF.

The CDR3 sequence is CSVGRGGGYTF. CDR3 nucleotide sequence: TGCAGCGTTGGTAGGGGAGGTGGCTACACCTTC. The chain uses TRBV29-1 and TRBJ1-2, with a possible D match to TRBD1 (5 bases). Trimming left V 4 bases short and J 7 bases short, with 10 bases between. This CDR3 contains 11 residues. Germline loops: CDR1 SQVTM, CDR2 ANQGSEA.

The rearrangement uses TRBV5-1 and TRBJ2-2; 9 bases are a match to TRBD1. The CDR3 totals 14 residues. J gave up 4 bases and V 8 bases, and 6 bases lay outside the gene matches. CDR1 is SGHRS and CDR2 is YFSETQ in the germline V gene. The CDR3 nucleotides read TGCGCCAGTACGGACAGGGGAGGCACCGGGGAGCTGTTTTTT. Its translation is CASTDRGGTGELFF.

The genes are TRBV5-1 and TRBJ2-7; perhaps TRBD2 as D (6 bases). The germline V gene encodes CDR1 SGHRS and CDR2 YFSETQ. The CDR3 has 15 amino acids. Trimming removed 0 bases at V and 3 bases at J, with 13 bases between. The CDR3 nucleotides are TGCGCCAGCAGCTTGGGGCCGGGACTTAACTACGAGCAGTACTTC. Translation gives CASSLGPGLNYEQYF.

This clone was picked up a small number of times. This chain joins TRBV3-1 (or the pseudogene TRBV3-2) and TRBJ1-3; D might be TRBD1 (6 bases). V lost 5 bases to trimming and J lost 0 bases, with 11 bases between them. This CDR3 has 15 residues. Germline CDR1 and CDR2: LGHDT and YNNKEL (reference sequence). The CDR3 reads CASSEWTDSGNTIYF. CDR3 coding DNA: TGTGCCAGCAGCGAGTGGACAGACTCTGGAAACACCATATATTTT.

V usage is TRBV5-1 and J usage is TRBJ1-6; D remains ambiguous. V lost 1 base and J 3 bases, leaving 11 bases between the germline ends. Germline CDR1 SGHRS, CDR2 YFSETQ. CDR3 length: 16 residues. CDR3 loop: CASSLFTADYNSPLHF. CDR3 sequence (DNA): TGCGCCAGCAGCTTGTTTACAGCAGACTATAATTCACCCCTCCACTTT. Full variable domain (rest looked up from reference TRBV5-1 and TRBJ1-6): KAGVTQTPRYLIKTRGQQVTLSCSPISGHRSVSWYQQTPGQGLQFLFEYFSETQRNKGNFPGRFSGRQFSNSRSEMNVSTLELGDSALYLCASSLFTADYNSPLHFGNGTRLTVT.

The CDR3 coding sequence is TGTGCCACCAGTGATTCTAGCGGGAATAACAGAGAGACCCAGTACTTC. Translated, it gives CATSDSSGNNRETQYF. This chain links TRBV24-1 with TRBJ2-5; 9 nucleotides match TRBD2. The CDR3 contains 16 residues. V shed 2 bases, J shed 4 bases, and the junction held 7 bases outside the gene matches. CDR1 and CDR2 (germline): KGHDR, SFDVKD.

This clone showed up just once. The chain recombines TRBV30 with TRBJ2-7, with 9 bases fitting TRBD1. This CDR3 has 14 amino acids. From germline, CDR1 is GTSNPN and CDR2 SVGIG (reference sequence). J gave up 3 bases and V 4 bases, and 7 bases lay outside the gene matches. Here the CDR3 DNA reads TGTGCCTGGAAGGGGGACAGGGCCGTCTACGAGCAGTACTTC. Translation gives CAWKGDRAVYEQYF.

V is TRBV14 and J is TRBJ2-3, with D possibly TRBD1 on 6 matching bases. Germline V gives CDR1 SGHDN, CDR2 FVKESK. The CDR3 spans 19 residues. With 4 bases removed from V and 0 bases from J, the gap between germline ends came to 23 bases. This CDR3 reads CASSPQPGAQPFSTDTQYF. In DNA form, the CDR3 reads TGTGCCAGCAGCCCCCAGCCAGGGGCCCAACCATTTAGCACAGATACGCAGTATTTT.

The rearrangement links TRBV28 to TRBJ2-7, with 12 bases identical to TRBD1. CDR1 MDHEN and CDR2 SYDVKM come from the germline V gene. The CDR3 contains 17 residues. Trimming took 8 bases from V and 4 from J; bases not matched to a gene: 15. CDR3 sequence (DNA): TGTGCCAGCTTGGGGACAGGGGGCTTGGGGTGGCGTTACGAGCAGTACTTC. This translates into CASLGTGGLGWRYEQYF.

V is TRBV6-4 and J is TRBJ1-5, with D perhaps matching TRBD1 (5 bases). CDR1 is MRHNA, CDR2 SNTAGT, per germline. This CDR3 has 14 amino acids. Trimming stripped 0 bases from V and 6 bases from J, with 9 bases between. The CDR3 nucleotides are TGTGCCAGCAGTGACTCGGCGGGGGTTCAGCCCCAGCATTTT. The encoded protein is CASSDSAGVQPQHF.

The DNA of the CDR3 is TGTGCCAGCAGTGGATTAGGGGCCAGTGAAAAACTGTTTTTT. It yields the protein CASSGLGASEKLFF. The V call is TRBV27, the J call TRBJ1-4, with D perhaps matching TRBD1 (5 bases). This CDR3 spans 14 amino acids. Trimming removed 5 bases at V and 7 bases at J, with 14 bases between. The germline V gene has CDR1 MNHEY and CDR2 SMNVEV (reference sequence).

The CDR3, as DNA: TGCGCCAGCAGTCCGACTAGCGGGAGTGGGACAGATACGCAGTATTTT. Translated: CASSPTSGSGTDTQYF. This chain links TRBV10-1 with TRBJ2-3; TRBD2 agrees at 12 bases. The ends lost 5 bases at V and 3 bases at J; junction bases unmatched: 6. Germline lookup yields CDR1 WNHNN and CDR2 SYGVQD (reference sequence). The CDR3 totals 16 residues.

This chain uses TRBV18 with TRBJ1-5, with TRBD1 matching over 9 bases. Trimming took 5 bases from V and 6 from J; bases not matched to a gene: 5. Germline assignment: CDR1 KGHSH and CDR2 LQKENI. CDR3 length: 14 amino acids. CDR3 coding DNA: TGTGCCAGCTCAGCGGGACAGGGTTTTCAGCCCCAGCATTTT. It codes for CASSAGQGFQPQHF.

The chain combines TRBV5-4 with TRBJ1-3; 8 bases fit TRBD1. Germline V gene data show CDR1 as SGHNT and CDR2 as YYREEE (reference sequence). V shed 0 bases and J 3 bases; nucleotides not matched to a gene: 8. CDR3 length equals 17 residues. The CDR3 region has the DNA TGTGCCAGCAGCTTGGCCTCTGACAGGGGTAGTGGAAACACCATATATTTT. Translating gives CASSLASDRGSGNTIYF.

The chain links TRBV18 to TRBJ1-5; TRBD1 is a possible D gene (5 bases). The CDR3 covers 15 residues. Germline CDR1 KGHSH, CDR2 LQKENI. The ends were cut back, 5 bases at V and 8 bases at J, with 19 bases in the middle. The CDR3, as DNA: TGTGCCAGCTCAACAGGTATGGGGGGTCTAGAGCCCCAGCATTTT. Translation gives CASSTGMGGLEPQHF. Combining the CDR3 with reference TRBV18 and TRBJ1-5 gives the whole variable domain NAGVMQNPRHLVRRRGQEARLRCSPMKGHSHVYWYRQLPEEGLKFMVYLQKENIIDESGMPKERFSAEFPKEGPSILRIQQVVRGDSAAYFCASSTGMGGLEPQHFGDGTRLSIL.

This clone was observed a few times. The chain has TRBV4-1 and TRBJ2-3, with 11 bases lining up with TRBD2. Trimming took 4 bases from V and 5 from J; bases not matched to a gene: 14. This CDR3 comprises 18 residues. Per the germline V gene, CDR1 is MGHRA and CDR2 is YSYEKL. DNA for the CDR3: TGCGCCAGCAGCCGACACACTCTAGCGGGAGGTCGAGGAGATACGCAGTATTTT. Its protein is CASSRHTLAGGRGDTQYF.

The rearrangement joins TRBV27 to TRBJ1-6, with 7 bases matching TRBD1. Germline V gene lookup returns CDR1 MNHEY and CDR2 SMNVEV (reference sequence). J was trimmed by 6 bases and V by 0 bases; bases with no gene match: 8. This CDR3 contains 17 residues. CDR3 sequence: CASSLSLRTGGNSPLHF. CDR3 nucleotide sequence: TGTGCCAGCAGTTTATCCCTTCGGACAGGCGGTAATTCACCCCTCCACTTT.

This clone has only one observation. This chain joins TRBV30 and TRBJ2-1, with D maybe TRBD2 (5 bases). Germline V lookup: CDR1 GTSNPN, CDR2 SVGIG (reference sequence). Trimming stripped 3 bases from V and 0 bases from J, with 12 bases between. The CDR3 has 15 amino acids. The chain's CDR3 is CAWRGAESSYNEQFF. The CDR3 DNA reads as TGTGCCTGGAGGGGAGCGGAGAGCTCCTACAATGAGCAGTTCTTC.